The 23 T cell receptor beta chains below were found in one sample sequenced in a study of blood T cell repertoires in COVID-19. Sequencing was performed with immunoSEQ multiplex PCR; in TCRdb, only in-frame clones are kept and a portion is missing. The table records under 500,000 clones, around nine tenths of them present only once. The specimen was peripheral blood. These receptors were collected from a woman in her twenties or thirties with acute or convalescent COVID-19.

V usage is TRBV7-2 and J usage is TRBJ1-5, with D possibly matching TRBD1 (5 bases). The V gene lost 1 base and the J gene lost 7 bases, with 11 bases spanning the gap. The V gene's germline CDR1 is SGHTA and CDR2 FQGNSA. The CDR3 spans 14 residues. The CDR3 protein is CASSLVQGSQPQHF. The CDR3 nucleotides read TGTGCCAGCAGCTTAGTTCAGGGTTCGCAGCCCCAGCATTTT.

The V and J genes are TRBV7-2 and TRBJ2-2, with a weak D call TRBD1 (5 bases). Germline V gene data show CDR1 as SGHTA and CDR2 as FQGNSA. This CDR3 comprises 14 residues. Trimming stripped 7 bases from V and 1 base from J, with 10 bases between. This chain's CDR3 is CASILTGNTGELFF. CDR3 DNA sequence: TGTGCCAGCATATTAACAGGGAACACCGGGGAGCTGTTTTTT.

Of note for this clone: The sample has other DNA sequences that encode this CDR3 too. The chain links TRBV4-1 to TRBJ1-5, with TRBD1 as a possible D gene (5 bases). Trimming removed 0 bases at V and 6 bases at J, with 9 bases between. The V gene's germline CDR1 is MGHRA and CDR2 YSYEKL. The CDR3 runs to 14 residues. CDR3 protein: CASSQDRGGQPQHF. CDR3 bases: TGCGCCAGCAGCCAAGATAGGGGAGGTCAGCCCCAGCATTTT.

This chain links TRBV5-1 with TRBJ1-1; perhaps TRBD1 as D (5 bases). The germline V and J ends were trimmed by 0 bases and 3 bases, with 12 bases remaining between them. This CDR3 contains 15 residues. Germline lookup yields CDR1 SGHRS and CDR2 YFSETQ. DNA of the CDR3: TGCGCCAGCAGCTTGGGCAGGGCAATATACACTGAAGCTTTCTTT. This sequence encodes CASSLGRAIYTEAFF.

The chain employs TRBV4-1 and TRBJ2-3, with D possibly TRBD2 on 6 matching bases. From germline, CDR1 is MGHRA and CDR2 YSYEKL. Deletions cut 1 base from V and 15 bases from J, with 14 bases between. This CDR3 spans 12 amino acids. The CDR3 DNA is TGCGCCAGCAGCCAAGCGGCGGGGTTGAACTATTTT. Translation gives CASSQAAGLNYF.

The genes are TRBV5-5 and TRBJ1-4; perhaps TRBD1 as D (5 bases). The CDR3 runs 16 residues. Germline V lookup: CDR1 SGHKS, CDR2 YYEKEE (reference sequence). Trimming cost V 6 bases and J 0 bases, with 15 bases left between them. The CDR3 spells CASNGGLTPTNEKLFF. The DNA for the CDR3 is TGTGCCAGCAACGGGGGGTTAACCCCAACTAATGAAAAACTGTTTTTT.

The V and J genes are TRBV11-3 and TRBJ2-5, with D maybe TRBD1 (6 bases). The germline V gene encodes CDR1 SGHNT and CDR2 YENEEA. The length of the CDR3 is 13 residues. The ends were cut back, 1 base at V and 5 bases at J, with 8 bases in the middle. The CDR3 spells CASSLGTAETQYF. CDR3 in DNA: TGTGCCAGCAGCTTAGGGACAGCGGAGACCCAGTACTTC.

The V call is TRBV6-2 or TRBV6-3, the J call TRBJ2-5; no reliable D call. The CDR3 has 14 amino acids. V gave up 2 bases and J gave up 4 bases, with 11 bases separating them. The V gene's germline CDR1 is MNHEY and CDR2 SVGEGT. In nucleotides, the CDR3 is TGTGCCAGCAGTTACGTGCTTCAGCGAGAGACCCAGTACTTC. Protein: CASSYVLQRETQYF.

The chain combines TRBV6-6 with TRBJ1-5, with D maybe TRBD1 (5 bases). V lost 4 bases and J 4 bases, leaving 14 bases between the germline ends. Looked up from germline, CDR1 is MNHNY and CDR2 is SVGAGI (reference sequence). CDR3 size: 15 residues. CDR3 coding DNA: TGTGCCAGCAGTTCAAGGGGTTCTCTGAATCAGCCCCAGCATTTT. Protein product: CASSSRGSLNQPQHF.

V is TRBV3-1 (or the pseudogene TRBV3-2) and J is TRBJ1-2; TRBD1 matches at 10 bases. CDR1 is LGHDT and CDR2 is YNNKEL in the germline V gene (reference sequence). J was trimmed by 7 bases and V by 6 bases; bases with no gene match: 5. CDR3 length: 13 amino acids. The CDR3 region is CASRGRTGGGYTF. Here the CDR3 DNA reads TGTGCCAGCAGAGGAAGGACAGGGGGTGGCTACACCTTC.

This chain joins TRBV6-5 and TRBJ1-2; D is uncertain. Trimming cost V 0 bases and J 2 bases, with 7 bases left between them. Germline CDR1 and CDR2: MNHEY and SVGAGI. The CDR3 spans 14 residues. For the CDR3, the DNA is TGTGCCAGCAGTTACTCGAAACGGAACTATGGCTACACCTTC. It encodes CASSYSKRNYGYTF.

The CDR3 loop reads CASSPLGTGELFF. As DNA, the CDR3 is TGTGCCAGTTCCCCACTAGGGACCGGGGAGCTGTTTTTT. V gene TRBV6-5 combines with J gene TRBJ2-2; D is perhaps TRBD2 (5 bases). Germline CDR1 MNHEY, CDR2 SVGAGI. The CDR3 is 13 residues long. V was shortened by 9 bases and J by 5 bases, with 13 bases between the two germline ends.

The chain joins TRBV18 to TRBJ1-1, with D hard to call. Germline V gives CDR1 KGHSH, CDR2 LQKENI. This CDR3 is 16 amino acids long. Trimming took off 3 bases at V and 4 bases at J, with 18 bases between the two ends. The DNA for the CDR3 is TGTGCCAGCTCACCTTCAGCGATGTGGGGAGGCACTGAAGCTTTCTTT. Amino acids: CASSPSAMWGGTEAFF.

The chain links TRBV29-1 to TRBJ2-5; D gene uncertain. Germline-derived CDR1 and CDR2 are SQVTM and ANQGSEA. The V gene lost 4 bases and the J gene lost 1 base, with 10 bases spanning the gap. The CDR3 covers 13 residues. CDR3 nucleotide sequence: TGCAGCGTTGTAGGAGTTGTCCAAGAGACCCAGTACTTC. Translating it yields CSVVGVVQETQYF.

The chain uses TRBV28 and TRBJ2-7; a weak D match, TRBD1 (6 bases). V was cut by 4 bases and J by 1 base, with 8 bases left in between. This CDR3 is 13 amino acids long. Germline V lookup: CDR1 MDHEN, CDR2 SYDVKM. CDR3 nucleotides: TGTGCCAGCAGTTCCGGACAGTCCTACGAGCAGTACTTC. Its translation: CASSSGQSYEQYF.

The chain couples TRBV25-1 to TRBJ1-2, with TRBD1 identical over 10 bases. Per the germline V gene, CDR1 is MGHDK and CDR2 is SYGVNS. The J segment lost 4 bases and the V segment lost 4 bases, leaving 6 bases of the junction unmatched. The CDR3 is 15 amino acids. The CDR3 protein is CASSGAWDRGYGYTF. The CDR3 DNA reads as TGTGCCAGCAGTGGGGCCTGGGACAGGGGCTATGGCTACACCTTC.

The gene calls are TRBV20-1 and TRBJ1-1; D possibly corresponds to TRBD1 (6 bases). V lost 3 bases and J 0 bases, leaving 8 bases between the germline ends. This CDR3 is built from 13 residues. The germline V gene encodes CDR1 DFQATT and CDR2 SNEGSKA (reference sequence). The CDR3 DNA reads TGCAGTGCTAGTCGGGACATGAACACTGAAGCTTTCTTT. Encoded protein: CSASRDMNTEAFF.

The genes are TRBV2 and TRBJ1-2; D is undetermined. The CDR3 sequence is 14 residues long. Between the trimmed V and J ends, which lost 1 base and 5 bases, there was a span of 11 bases. Germline CDR1 and CDR2: SNHLY and FYNNEI. CDR3 in amino acids: CASSEVHRHYGYTF. CDR3 sequence (DNA): TGTGCCAGCAGTGAAGTACACCGCCATTATGGCTACACCTTC.

This chain connects TRBV30 to TRBJ1-5, with D possibly TRBD1 on 5 matching bases. The CDR3 sequence is 14 residues long. Trimming took 5 bases from V and 2 from J, leaving 13 bases between them. Looked up from germline, CDR1 is GTSNPN and CDR2 is SVGIG (reference sequence). The DNA of the CDR3 is TGTGCCTGGGGGAATAGGGGCGGCAATCAGCCCCAGCATTTT. It encodes CAWGNRGGNQPQHF.

The rearrangement uses TRBV30 and TRBJ1-1; 10 nucleotides agree with TRBD1. Trimming removed 5 bases from V and 0 bases from J; junction bases left unmatched: 0. Germline lookup yields CDR1 GTSNPN and CDR2 SVGIG (reference sequence). CDR3 length: 13 amino acids. CDR3 sequence reads: CAWDRGLNTEAFF. Here the CDR3 DNA reads TGTGCCTGGGACAGGGGGCTGAACACTGAAGCTTTCTTT.

The V call is TRBV5-1, the J call TRBJ2-3, with 10 bases fitting TRBD2. V lost 0 bases, J lost 6 bases, and 4 bases stayed unmatched. The V gene's germline CDR1 is SGHRS and CDR2 YFSETQ. This CDR3 comprises 15 residues. CDR3 DNA: TGCGCCAGCAGCTTGGTAGCGGGGGGAAAGGATACGCAGTATTTT. This gives the protein CASSLVAGGKDTQYF.

CDR3 protein: CAWSVPLDRSRNTIYF. The CDR3 DNA sequence: TGTGCCTGGAGTGTCCCCCTCGACAGGTCCCGAAACACCATATATTTT. The genes are TRBV30 and TRBJ1-3; the D gene is possibly TRBD1 (6 bases). Germline-derived CDR1 and CDR2 are GTSNPN and SVGIG (reference sequence). The V gene lost 0 bases and the J gene lost 5 bases, with 17 bases spanning the gap. This CDR3 is built from 16 residues.

This clone was seen once. The chain employs TRBV5-1 and TRBJ2-3; TRBD1 aligns across 7 bases. CDR3 length equals 18 residues. CDR1 and CDR2 from the germline V gene are SGHRS and YFSETQ. V lost 7 bases to trimming and J lost 0 bases; unmatched junction nucleotides: 17. DNA for the CDR3: TGCGCCAGCTCCCGTGGAGACAGGGACCATTTTAGCACAGATACGCAGTATTTT. As protein: CASSRGDRDHFSTDTQYF.